What follows are 29 T cell receptor beta chains derived from one specimen sequenced in a study of T cells in Graves' hyperthyroidism and ophthalmopathy. Amplification of TCR beta CDR3 regions used RNA as the template. HTBI primers drove first-round RT-PCR of the TCR CDR3. TCRdb itself ran the multiplex PCR reads through MiXCR, one entry per CDR3 protein. The table includes around 660,000 distinct CDR3 sequences, 45% detected once. The material sequenced was peripheral blood or thyroid tissue (not recorded which). These receptors were collected from an adult man with Graves' disease, either hyperthyroidism or ophthalmopathy (not recorded which).

The chain combines TRBV6-1 with TRBJ1-1, with TRBD1 as a possible D gene (5 bases). CDR1 is MNHNS, CDR2 SASEGT, per germline. V was trimmed by 8 bases and J by 1 base, leaving 14 bases between them. The CDR3 runs to 14 residues. The CDR3 here is CASADSNGNTEAFF. The CDR3 bases are TGTGCCAGCGCCGACAGCAACGGGAACACTGAAGCTTTCTTT.

The rearrangement links TRBV7-2 to TRBJ2-7, with TRBD2 as a possible D gene (6 bases). The V gene lost 5 bases and the J gene lost 3 bases, with 11 bases spanning the gap. Germline CDR1 is SGHTA and CDR2 is FQGNSA. This CDR3 has 13 residues. The CDR3 region has the DNA TGTGCCAGCAGCCAATGGGGGGACTACGAGCAGTACTTC. This gives the protein CASSQWGDYEQYF.

The gene calls are TRBV5-1 and TRBJ2-7, with 10 bases aligning to TRBD1. Trimming cost V 4 bases and J 3 bases; bases outside gene matches: 7. The CDR3 is 15 residues long. Germline V CDR1 and CDR2: SGHRS, YFSETQ. The CDR3 spells CASSAGDRGDYEQYF. CDR3 nucleotides: TGCGCCAGCAGCGCCGGGGACAGGGGAGACTACGAGCAGTACTTC.

In this sample, this clonotype turned up many times. The chain uses TRBV2 and TRBJ1-2; D remains ambiguous. V shed 3 bases and J shed 4 bases, with 9 bases lying between them. The CDR3 runs 13 residues. Germline V lookup: CDR1 SNHLY, CDR2 FYNNEI. CDR3 sequence: CASSDSGLYGYTF. CDR3 coding DNA: TGTGCCAGCAGTGATTCAGGACTCTATGGCTACACCTTC.

Ten or more counts support this clonotype. The chain has TRBV7-9 and TRBJ1-2; the match to TRBD1 covers 8 bases. Losses at the gene ends were 5 bases for V and 6 bases for J; bases not matched to a gene: 11. Germline V gives CDR1 SEHNR, CDR2 FQNEAQ (reference sequence). This CDR3 contains 15 residues. CDR3: CASSLQGARGHGYTF. In DNA, the CDR3 is TGTGCCAGCAGCCTCCAAGGGGCCAGGGGGCATGGCTACACCTTC.

The chain recombines TRBV6-5 with TRBJ1-1; D is undetermined. The CDR3 runs to 16 residues. Between the trimmed V and J ends, which lost 4 bases and 0 bases, there was a span of 15 bases. CDR1 is MNHEY, CDR2 SVGAGI, per germline. This CDR3 is CASSFGSVAMNTEAFF. CDR3 nucleotide sequence: TGTGCCAGCAGTTTCGGATCAGTGGCCATGAACACTGAAGCTTTCTTT.

This clonotype has only one observation. This chain connects TRBV29-1 to TRBJ2-5; 10 bases map to TRBD2. Germline CDR1 reads SQVTM; CDR2 reads ANQGSEA. J was trimmed by 2 bases and V by 4 bases; bases with no gene match: 10. The CDR3 spans 16 residues. CDR3: CSVGLDIAGGQETQYF. The DNA of the CDR3 is TGCAGCGTTGGGTTGGATATAGCGGGGGGACAAGAGACCCAGTACTTC.

The gene calls are TRBV20-1 and TRBJ1-6; TRBD1 might be the D (6 bases). CDR1 DFQATT and CDR2 SNEGSKA come from the germline V gene (reference sequence). With 3 bases removed from V and 8 bases from J, the gap between germline ends came to 17 bases. The CDR3 totals 15 residues. DNA of the CDR3: TGCAGTGCTAGGACTAGCGGGGGGCGAGATTCACCCCTCCACTTT. It is translated as CSARTSGGRDSPLHF.

This clonotype was seen a few times. The rearrangement joins TRBV7-9 to TRBJ1-1; no clear D gene. Trimming shortened V by 5 bases and J by 3 bases, and 7 bases separated the two germline ends. Per germline, CDR1 SEHNR and CDR2 FQNEAQ (reference sequence). This CDR3 spans 12 amino acids. The CDR3 here is CASSPGHTEAFF. CDR3 nucleotides: TGTGCCAGCAGCCCCGGGCACACTGAAGCTTTCTTT.

The CDR3, as DNA: TGTGCCAGCAGCTTACGCAGGGGGCGAGTGGCCAACGTCCTGACTTTC. Translated, it gives CASSLRRGRVANVLTF. The J gene is TRBJ2-6, the V gene TRBV7-9; TRBD1 aligns across 8 bases. V lost 2 bases and J lost 6; bases outside the gene matches: 6. The CDR3 extends over 16 amino acids. Germline V gene sequence: CDR1 SEHNR, CDR2 FQNEAQ (reference sequence).

This clonotype came up a few times. V gene TRBV7-8 combines with J gene TRBJ1-1, with a possible D match to TRBD1 (5 bases). CDR1 and CDR2 (germline): SGHVS, FQNEAQ. Trimming removed 3 bases at V and 1 base at J, with 12 bases between. The CDR3 is 15 residues long. In DNA form, the CDR3 reads TGTGCCAGCAGCTTCCCGGGACGCCCGAACACTGAAGCTTTCTTT. Its protein product is CASSFPGRPNTEAFF.

This chain uses TRBV5-4 with TRBJ2-7; 7 bases agree with TRBD2. The CDR3 is made up of 15 amino acids. Looked up from germline, CDR1 is SGHNT and CDR2 is YYREEE (reference sequence). The trim removed 2 bases at V and 2 bases at J, leaving 7 bases unmatched. CDR3 region: CASSFPTTSAYEQYF. CDR3 DNA sequence: TGTGCCAGCAGCTTTCCCACAACTAGCGCCTACGAGCAGTACTTC.

The chain links TRBV9 to TRBJ1-1; TRBD1 might be the D (6 bases). CDR1 is SGDLS and CDR2 is YYNGEE in the germline V gene. The CDR3 loop spans 14 amino acids. Trimming removed 3 bases at V and 3 bases at J, with 12 bases between. CDR3 in DNA: TGTGCCAGCAGCGCTCAGGGGTCGGACACTGAAGCTTTCTTT. Translated: CASSAQGSDTEAFF.

The chain joins TRBV2 to TRBJ1-5; 12 bases are a match to TRBD1. Germline-derived CDR1 and CDR2 are SNHLY and FYNNEI. The CDR3 contains 16 residues. The V segment lost 6 bases and the J segment 3 bases; nucleotides outside the gene matches: 6. The DNA of the CDR3 is TGTGCCAGCAGCCCCAAGGGACAGGGGGCCAATCAGCCCCAGCATTTT. As protein: CASSPKGQGANQPQHF.

The rearrangement joins TRBV10-3 to TRBJ1-1; 8 positions match TRBD1. The J segment lost 6 bases and the V segment lost 8 bases, leaving 11 bases of the junction unmatched. CDR1 ENHRY and CDR2 SYGVKD come from the germline V gene. The CDR3 runs to 14 residues. The CDR3 here is CAIYRQGQTPEAFF. The CDR3 DNA reads TGTGCCATCTACAGACAGGGGCAGACCCCTGAAGCTTTCTTT.

The chain carries TRBV2 and TRBJ2-2; D is unresolved. The length of the CDR3 is 10 residues. CDR1 and CDR2 (germline): SNHLY, FYNNEI. V lost 7 bases, J lost 8 bases, and 5 bases lay in between. This chain's CDR3 is CASNQGELFF. The CDR3 DNA reads as TGTGCCAGCAATCAAGGGGAGCTGTTTTTT. Full variable domain (rest looked up from reference TRBV2 and TRBJ2-2): EPEVTQTPSHQVTQMGQEVILRCVPISNHLYFYWYRQILGQKVEFLVSFYNNEISEKSEIFDDQFSVERPDGSNFTLKIRSTKLEDSAMYFCASNQGELFFGEGSRLTVL.

This clonotype was seen a single time. The V gene is TRBV7-2, the J gene TRBJ1-1, with D perhaps matching TRBD1 (5 bases). Trimming cost V 6 bases and J 0 bases, with 11 bases left between them. CDR1 and CDR2 from the germline V gene are SGHTA and FQGNSA. This CDR3 region has 14 residues. This CDR3 is CASSYDSLNTEAFF. In DNA, the CDR3 is TGTGCCAGCAGTTACGACAGCTTGAACACTGAAGCTTTCTTT. The variable domain in full, completed from reference TRBV7-2 and TRBJ1-1, reads GAGVSQSPSNKVTEKGKDVELRCDPISGHTALYWYRQSLGQGLEFLIYFQGNSAPDKSGLPSDRFSAERTGGSVSTLTIQRTQQEDSAVYLCASSYDSLNTEAFFGQGTRLTVV.

This clonotype was detected a few times. A clone one base away is much larger, so this may be a read error. The rearrangement uses TRBV29-1 and TRBJ1-1; D call uncertain. Germline V gene sequence: CDR1 SQVTM, CDR2 ANQGSEA. V was cut by 4 bases and J by 1 base, with 13 bases left in between. This CDR3 is built from 14 residues. The CDR3 DNA is TGCAGCGTTGTAGGTAGGGTGGCGAACACTGAAGCTTTCTTT. Its protein product is CSVVGRVANTEAFF.

The CDR3, as DNA: TGTGCCAGCAGTAAAGGGACCTCAGGGAGCTCCTACGAGCAGTACTTC. It is translated as CASSKGTSGSSYEQYF. The chain combines TRBV6-6 with TRBJ2-7; D may be TRBD1 or TRBD2 (5 bases each). Trimming stripped 5 bases from V and 0 bases from J, with 17 bases between. The CDR3 length is 16 residues. In germline, CDR1 is MNHNY, CDR2 SVGAGI (reference sequence).

This clonotype was seen ten or more times. The chain joins TRBV20-1 to TRBJ1-6; D unresolved. V was clipped by 0 bases and J by 5 bases, with 11 bases between them. The CDR3 loop spans 15 amino acids. Germline V gene data show CDR1 as DFQATT and CDR2 as SNEGSKA (reference sequence). CDR3 region: CSAREGGMNNSPLHF. Here the CDR3 DNA reads TGCAGTGCTAGAGAAGGAGGCATGAATAATTCACCCCTCCACTTT.

Concerning this clonotype itself: One junction end does not reproduce the germline sequence, and a read error may be involved. The chain links TRBV10-3 to TRBJ1-4, with D unresolved. Germline V gene lookup returns CDR1 ENHRY and CDR2 SYGVKD. The length of the CDR3 is 14 residues. The CDR3 coding sequence is TGTGCCAGCAGTGAATGGACAACTAATGAAAAACTGTTTTTT. Protein: CASSEWTTNEKLFF.

V usage is TRBV29-1 and J usage is TRBJ1-2, with D hard to call. CDR1 SQVTM and CDR2 ANQGSEA come from the germline V gene. CDR3 size: 15 residues. V lost 1 base and J lost 9, with 21 bases in between. The CDR3: CSVEGVEVSEYCYTF. For the CDR3, the DNA is TGCAGCGTTGAAGGGGTCGAGGTCTCGGAGTATTGCTACACCTTC.

This clonotype appeared many times. The chain recombines TRBV7-2 with TRBJ2-5; 14 nucleotides match TRBD2. The CDR3 is made up of 18 amino acids. The germline V gene has CDR1 SGHTA and CDR2 FQGNSA. With 3 bases clipped from V and 5 bases from J, the junction kept 11 bases outside the gene matches. DNA for the CDR3: TGTGCCAGCAGCTTGAGGAGACTAGCGGGAGGGCCGGGGGAGACCCAGTACTTC. Encoded protein: CASSLRRLAGGPGETQYF.

The rearrangement links TRBV25-1 to TRBJ1-1, with TRBD1 as a possible D gene (6 bases). The CDR3 runs 13 residues. V was trimmed by 6 bases and J by 1 base, leaving 9 bases between them. Germline V gene sequence: CDR1 MGHDK, CDR2 SYGVNS. The CDR3 region is CASSPGENTEAFF. The CDR3 DNA sequence: TGTGCCAGCAGCCCAGGGGAGAACACTGAAGCTTTCTTT. Full variable domain (rest looked up from reference TRBV25-1 and TRBJ1-1): EADIYQTPRYLVIGTGKKITLECSQTMGHDKMYWYQQDPGMELHLIHYSYGVNSTEKGDLSSESTVSRIRTEHFPLTLESARPSHTSQYLCASSPGENTEAFFGQGTRLTVV.

This clonotype was seen only a few times. This rearrangement joins TRBV20-1 to TRBJ2-7, with D maybe TRBD2 (6 bases). This CDR3 contains 13 residues. V was cut by 7 bases and J by 6 bases, with 19 bases left in between. Germline V lookup: CDR1 DFQATT, CDR2 SNEGSKA (reference sequence). This chain's CDR3 is CSVIPGLQGEQYF. The CDR3 nucleotides are TGCAGTGTGATACCGGGACTTCAGGGCGAGCAGTACTTC.

This chain uses TRBV12-3 or TRBV12-4 with TRBJ2-2; D gene unclear. Trimming took off 6 bases at V and 8 bases at J, with 16 bases between the two ends. CDR3 length: 14 amino acids. The CDR3 reads CASSLTWNPGELFF. CDR3 DNA sequence: TGTGCCAGCAGCCTCACCTGGAACCCTGGGGAGCTGTTTTTT.

Ten or more counts support this clonotype. This rearrangement joins TRBV29-1 to TRBJ1-2, with D unresolved. Trimming removed 5 bases from V and 9 bases from J, with 7 bases in between. The CDR3 extends over 9 amino acids. In germline, CDR1 is SQVTM, CDR2 ANQGSEA. CDR3 sequence reads: CSVSGSYTF. Written as DNA, the CDR3 is TGCAGCGTTTCGGGTAGCTACACCTTC.

Details on this clonotype: A much larger clone differs by one base, so this may be a read error. This chain uses TRBV24-1 with TRBJ2-5, with TRBD2 matching 8 bases. Germline V gene sequence: CDR1 KGHDR, CDR2 SFDVKD. This CDR3 spans 16 amino acids. The trim removed 5 bases at V and 7 bases at J, leaving 14 bases unmatched. This chain's CDR3 is CATSGGRAGEIGTQYF. Here the CDR3 DNA reads TGTGCCACCAGTGGGGGCCGAGCGGGGGAAATAGGGACCCAGTACTTC.

A few counts support this clonotype. The chain uses TRBV12-3 or TRBV12-4 and TRBJ1-1, with D maybe TRBD1 (5 bases). This CDR3 spans 12 amino acids. Trimming stripped 2 bases from V and 6 bases from J, with 7 bases between. As DNA, the CDR3 is TGTGCCAGCAGTTTAACCAGGGCTGAAGCTTTCTTT. It codes for CASSLTRAEAFF.